The 4 T cell receptor beta chains below all came from one sample that was sequenced in a study of blood T cell repertoires in COVID-19. Measured with immunoSEQ multiplex PCR; TCRdb has only the in-frame clones, and not every one. The repertoire holds a few hundred thousand clones, around 90% seen once, with about 2.2% in the top ten. The sequencing sample was made of peripheral blood. These receptor sequences come from a woman aged 50 to 65 who had recovered from COVID-19.

The chain is built from TRBV6-2 or TRBV6-3 and TRBJ2-3; 7 bases are a match to TRBD2. V dropped 1 base and J dropped 0; count of bases not matched to a gene: 10. The CDR3 totals 18 residues. Germline V gives CDR1 MNHEY, CDR2 SVGEGT. The CDR3 sequence: CASSYYPLATTSTDTQYF. In DNA, the CDR3 is TGTGCCAGCAGTTACTACCCACTAGCGACCACTAGCACAGATACGCAGTATTTT.

CDR3 in DNA: TGTGCCTTATCGACAGGCTTGAACACTGAAGCTTTCTTT. It specifies CALSTGLNTEAFF. The chain has TRBV30 and TRBJ1-1; tentative D call: TRBD1 (6 bases). Germline CDR1 reads GTSNPN; CDR2 reads SVGIG (reference sequence). V was pared by 7 bases and J by 0 bases, with 12 bases between. The CDR3 has 13 amino acids.

This rearrangement joins TRBV5-4 to TRBJ1-4, with D maybe TRBD1 (6 bases). The CDR3 consists of 15 residues. V was trimmed by 4 bases and J by 8 bases, leaving 18 bases between them. The germline V gene has CDR1 SGHNT and CDR2 YYREEE (reference sequence). CDR3 amino acids: CASSPGGGAGEKLFF. The CDR3 coding sequence is TGTGCCAGCAGCCCCGGTGGGGGCGCCGGGGAAAAACTGTTTTTT.

This chain connects TRBV15 to TRBJ1-1; D is unresolved. The CDR3 length is 13 residues. Germline lookup yields CDR1 LNHNV and CDR2 YYDKDF (reference sequence). The V end was cut by 0 bases, the J end by 5 bases, with 7 bases between. CDR3 sequence reads: CATSRDLRTEAFF. CDR3 nucleotide sequence: TGTGCCACCAGCAGAGATCTGAGGACTGAAGCTTTCTTT. Full variable domain (outside the CDR3, taken from reference TRBV15 and TRBJ1-1): DAMVIQNPRYQVTQFGKPVTLSCSQTLNHNVMYWYQQKSSQAPKLLFHYYDKDFNNEADTPDNFQSRRPNTSFCFLDIRSPGLGDTAMYLCATSRDLRTEAFFGQGTRLTVV.